This record looks at one T cell receptor (beta chain) sequence and its context. Germline V gene data show CDR1 as SGHTA and CDR2 as FQGNSA. The V end was cut by 5 bases, the J end by 0 bases, with 5 bases between. This CDR3 region has 13 residues. The source of the sample is a study of radiotherapy plus CTLA-4 blockade in lung cancer. This table comes from immunoSEQ multiplex PCR, and its TCRdb copy is limited to in-frame clones, with some not included. The sample records about 48,000 clones, around 83% being singletons. This TCR was recovered from a human donor with non-small cell lung cancer who had stable disease on radiotherapy plus ipilimumab. V usage is TRBV7-2 and J usage is TRBJ1-3; no definite D call. Specimen: peripheral blood, collected from a patient treated with radiotherapy plus ipilimumab. DNA of the CDR3: TGTGCCAGCAGCCCCGTCTCTGGAAACACCATATATTTT. This translates into CASSPVSGNTIYF.